The 32 T cell receptor beta chains below come from one sample, sequenced in a study of neurological immune-mediated disorders. TCRdb reprocessed the 5' RACE reads with MiXCR, giving one entry per CDR3 protein. The sample holds about 46,000 distinct CDR3 sequences; about a tenth are singletons and the top ten take approximately 5.3%. Sample: PBMCs. The source is a man aged 65 to 85 with HTLV-1-associated myelopathy (HAM/TSP).

This clonotype was observed many times. This chain's CDR3 is CSASPGQAHPYGYTF. The CDR3 bases are TGCAGTGCTAGTCCGGGGCAGGCTCACCCTTATGGCTACACCTTC. The rearrangement links TRBV20-1 to TRBJ1-2; tentative D call: TRBD1 (5 bases). Germline CDR1 is DFQATT and CDR2 is SNEGSKA (reference sequence). V lost 3 bases and J 5 bases, leaving 19 bases between the germline ends. This CDR3 has 15 residues.

At least ten counts were recorded for this clonotype. The CDR3 region has the DNA TGTGCTAGTGGTTCTTCGGCGGATACGCAGTATTTT. It codes for CASGSSADTQYF. V and J are TRBV12-5 and TRBJ2-3, with unresolved D. CDR1 LGHNT and CDR2 FRNRAP come from the germline V gene. CDR3 length equals 12 residues. The germline V and J ends were trimmed by 4 bases and 6 bases, with 8 bases remaining between them.

Comment on this clonotype: This could be a read error, since a much larger clone is one nucleotide away. The conserved closing phenylalanine or tryptophan is absent in this CDR3, likely reflecting a read error. The V call is TRBV4-3, the J call TRBJ1-4, with a possible D match to TRBD1 (5 bases). Per the germline V gene, CDR1 is LGHNA and CDR2 is YSLEER. V lost 1 base to trimming and J lost 5 bases, with 17 bases between them. This CDR3 contains 17 residues. Written as DNA, the CDR3 is TGCGCCAGCAGCCAAGGGGGTTTGGGGACGGGAAATGAAAAACTGTTTGTT. Translating it yields CASSQGGLGTGNEKLFV.

This clonotype was recorded many times. The J gene is TRBJ1-3, the V gene TRBV4-1; unclear D gene. Germline-derived CDR1 and CDR2 are MGHRA and YSYEKL. V lost 4 bases to trimming and J lost 8 bases, with 9 bases between them. The CDR3 spans 12 residues. Here the CDR3 DNA reads TGCGCCAGCAGCCCTGGGATGGACACCATATATTTT. Translating gives CASSPGMDTIYF.

This clonotype has ten or more counts. This chain joins TRBV12-3 or TRBV12-4 and TRBJ2-2; 7 nucleotides line up with TRBD1. Germline trimming cut 6 bases from V and 6 bases from J; bases unmatched to any gene: 10. This CDR3 has 15 residues. CDR3 in DNA: TGTGCCAGCAGATATACAGGGGTGTCGGCCGGGGAGCTGTTTTTT. This translates into CASRYTGVSAGELFF.

This clonotype was detected ten times or more. The chain has TRBV21-1 and TRBJ1-1; the table assigns TRBD1, which was not confirmed against the DNA. TRBV21-1 is listed as a pseudogene. CDR3 length: 14 residues. CDR3 loop: CASKVTGTSTEAFF. CDR3 in DNA: TGTGCCAGCAAGGTGACAGGGACCTCCACTGAAGCTTTCTTT.

This clonotype was picked up many times. The chain has TRBV10-3 and TRBJ2-1, with 11 bases fitting TRBD2. The CDR3 consists of 16 residues. The V gene's germline CDR1 is ENHRY and CDR2 SYGVKD. The V segment lost 5 bases and the J segment 5 bases; nucleotides outside the gene matches: 8. CDR3 region: CAISFPSGRKNNEQFF. The CDR3 DNA sequence: TGTGCCATCAGTTTCCCTAGCGGGAGGAAAAACAATGAGCAGTTCTTC.

This clonotype was picked up many times. The chain joins TRBV2 to TRBJ2-2; unclear D gene. The CDR3 runs to 16 residues. The germline gives CDR1 SNHLY, CDR2 FYNNEI. The V and J ends lost 2 bases and 1 base respectively, with 11 bases between them. CDR3 nucleotide sequence: TGTGCCAGCAGTGAACCCCAATTCGGGAACACCGGGGAGCTGTTTTTT. This sequence encodes CASSEPQFGNTGELFF.

Of note for this clonotype: A much larger clonotype is one base distant, so this may be a read error. The chain carries TRBV25-1 and TRBJ1-5; unclear D gene. Germline V lookup: CDR1 MGHDK, CDR2 SYGVNS. This CDR3 spans 13 amino acids. CDR3 region: CDSSPSGKYSQHF. Here the CDR3 DNA reads TGTGACAGCAGTCCAAGCGGAAAATATTCCCAGCATTTT.

Ten or more counts support this clonotype. This rearrangement joins TRBV20-1 to TRBJ2-7, with a tentative D call TRBD2 (6 bases). Between the trimmed V and J ends, which lost 5 bases and 6 bases, there was a span of 11 bases. Germline CDR1 DFQATT, CDR2 SNEGSKA (reference sequence). CDR3 length: 11 residues. The DNA for the CDR3 is TGCAGTGCTCGCAGGAGGGGCGAGCAGTACTTC. This codes for CSARRRGEQYF.

This clonotype was seen ten or more times. V and J are TRBV9 and TRBJ2-1; no clear D gene. Trimming shortened V by 0 bases and J by 7 bases, and 14 bases separated the two germline ends. Germline CDR1 SGDLS, CDR2 YYNGEE. CDR3 length equals 15 residues. The CDR3 DNA follows: TGTGCCAGCAGCGTAGGCCAGCACTCCTTTAATGAGCAGTTCTTC. This codes for CASSVGQHSFNEQFF.

CDR3 coding DNA: TGTGCCAGCAGTCAAAGGGGACACGGAAATTACGAGCAGTACTTC. This encodes CASSQRGHGNYEQYF. This sequence joins TRBV28 and TRBJ2-7, with TRBD1 as a possible D gene (6 bases). The CDR3 length is 15 residues. Deletions cut 5 bases from V and 4 bases from J, with 18 bases between. Germline V gene lookup returns CDR1 MDHEN and CDR2 SYDVKM.

This clonotype occurred many times. This chain uses TRBV5-1 with TRBJ2-7; D is perhaps TRBD1 or TRBD2 (5 bases each). V dropped 5 bases and J dropped 0 bases, with 15 bases sitting between them. Germline V gene sequence: CDR1 SGHRS, CDR2 YFSETQ. The CDR3 is made up of 15 amino acids. The CDR3 DNA reads as TGCGCCAGCAGGTTCACAGGTGGGAGCTCCTACGAGCAGTACTTC. This translates into CASRFTGGSSYEQYF.

This clonotype was seen at least ten times. The chain combines TRBV5-1 with TRBJ2-3, with 11 bases aligning to TRBD2. The germline gives CDR1 SGHRS, CDR2 YFSETQ. CDR3 size: 14 residues. Trimming removed 5 bases from V and 11 bases from J; junction bases left unmatched: 10. This CDR3 reads CASRRTSGSEEQYF. CDR3 in DNA: TGCGCCAGCAGGCGTACTAGCGGGAGTGAGGAGCAGTATTTT.

This clonotype came up many times. V gene TRBV7-2 combines with J gene TRBJ2-3; D possibly corresponds to TRBD2 (6 bases). V lost 1 base and J 2 bases, leaving 10 bases between the germline ends. The CDR3 totals 15 residues. Germline CDR1 reads SGHTA; CDR2 reads FQGNSA. In DNA form, the CDR3 reads TGTGCCAGCAGCTTAGGCGGGGTCTACACAGATACGCAGTATTTT. Residues: CASSLGGVYTDTQYF.

This clonotype showed up many times. Its ends do not fully match the called genes, so a read error is possible. The gene calls are TRBV7-2 and TRBJ2-5; no definite D call. This CDR3 comprises 13 residues. Germline CDR1 is SGHTA and CDR2 is FQGNSA. The CDR3 region is CASSLDFQKTQYF. DNA of the CDR3: TGTGCCAGCAGCTTAGATTTCCAAAAGACCCAGTACTTC.

There are many counts of this clonotype. V and J are TRBV15 and TRBJ2-7, with TRBD1 as a possible D gene (6 bases). Trimming shortened V by 2 bases and J by 0 bases, and 8 bases separated the two germline ends. Germline loops: CDR1 LNHNV, CDR2 YYDKDF (reference sequence). The CDR3 consists of 14 residues. CDR3 DNA sequence: TGTGCCACCAGCAGAAAGACAGGCTCCTACGAGCAGTACTTC. Amino acids: CATSRKTGSYEQYF. Full variable domain (outside the CDR3, taken from reference TRBV15 and TRBJ2-7): DAMVIQNPRYQVTQFGKPVTLSCSQTLNHNVMYWYQQKSSQAPKLLFHYYDKDFNNEADTPDNFQSRRPNTSFCFLDIRSPGLGDTAMYLCATSRKTGSYEQYFGPGTRLTVT.

There are many counts of this clonotype. The chain links TRBV20-1 to TRBJ2-3; 10 bases map to TRBD2. Germline loops: CDR1 DFQATT, CDR2 SNEGSKA (reference sequence). This CDR3 comprises 15 residues. V lost 6 bases to trimming and J lost 6 bases; unmatched junction nucleotides: 12. CDR3 coding DNA: TGCAGTGCGAGTCCTCTAGCGGGAGACGTGGATACGCAGTATTTT. Translated: CSASPLAGDVDTQYF.

This clonotype showed up just a few times. This rearrangement joins TRBV18 to TRBJ1-4, with D unresolved. Trimming pared 5 bases from V and 6 bases from J, leaving 10 bases between. Germline CDR1 is KGHSH and CDR2 is LQKENI. CDR3 size: 13 residues. CDR3 region: CASSRAGDEKLFF. The CDR3 nucleotides are TGTGCCAGCTCAAGGGCCGGAGATGAAAAACTGTTTTTT.

At least ten counts were recorded for this clonotype. The chain employs TRBV12-3 or TRBV12-4 and TRBJ1-5; D not resolved. V was shortened by 2 bases and J by 4 bases, with 3 bases between the two germline ends. The CDR3 is 12 residues long. CDR3: CASSLPNQPQHF. DNA for the CDR3: TGTGCCAGCAGTTTACCGAATCAGCCCCAGCATTTT.

This clonotype was seen many times. The chain is built from TRBV28 and TRBJ2-7; tentative D call: TRBD1 (6 bases). Germline V lookup: CDR1 MDHEN, CDR2 SYDVKM. The length of the CDR3 is 15 residues. With 3 bases removed from V and 3 bases from J, the gap between germline ends came to 15 bases. CDR3 amino acids: CASSLSGTYHYEQYF. The CDR3 coding sequence is TGTGCCAGCAGTTTGTCCGGGACATATCACTACGAGCAGTACTTC.

In its sample, this clonotype was seen many times. This rearrangement joins TRBV25-1 to TRBJ1-1; D is undetermined. Trimming left V 11 bases short and J 0 bases short, with 13 bases between. Germline CDR1 MGHDK, CDR2 SYGVNS. CDR3 length: 13 amino acids. CDR3 nucleotides: TGTGCCTCCCAGGCAGGTTTGAACACTGAAGCTTTCTTT. Its translation is CASQAGLNTEAFF.

This clonotype was seen repeatedly, ten times or more. The rearrangement joins TRBV20-1 to TRBJ2-3; D is perhaps TRBD2 (5 bases). The CDR3 runs 12 residues. Trimming took off 5 bases at V and 8 bases at J, with 14 bases between the two ends. Per the germline V gene, CDR1 is DFQATT and CDR2 is SNEGSKA (reference sequence). For the CDR3, the DNA is TGCAGTGCTCTTGTCGCGCGGGCTACGCAGTATTTT. Protein product: CSALVARATQYF.

Within the sample, this clonotype is medium-sized (0.01 to 0.1%). The chain uses TRBV5-1 and TRBJ2-2; D possibly corresponds to TRBD1 (6 bases). The germline V gene encodes CDR1 SGHRS and CDR2 YFSETQ. Between the trimmed V and J ends, which lost 5 bases and 0 bases, there was a span of 11 bases. The CDR3 has 15 residues. The CDR3: CASSPNRANTGELFF. CDR3 coding DNA: TGCGCCAGCAGTCCGAACAGGGCGAACACCGGGGAGCTGTTTTTT.

This clonotype was counted ten times or more. V is TRBV10-3 and J is TRBJ2-1, with 8 bases matching TRBD1. The CDR3 covers 14 residues. V trimming: 4 bases; J trimming: 5 bases; junction bases outside the gene matches: 4. The germline V gene has CDR1 ENHRY and CDR2 SYGVKD. The CDR3 sequence: CAISGQGQNNEQFF. In DNA form, the CDR3 reads TGTGCCATCAGTGGACAGGGGCAAAACAATGAGCAGTTCTTC.

The table lists this clonotype with many counts. V is TRBV4-1 and J is TRBJ2-2; D uncertain. Trimming cost V 2 bases and J 0 bases, with 13 bases left between them. Germline V gene lookup returns CDR1 MGHRA and CDR2 YSYEKL. The CDR3 is made up of 17 amino acids. CDR3: CASSQSALLTNTGELFF. The CDR3 DNA reads as TGCGCCAGCAGCCAATCGGCACTACTAACGAACACCGGGGAGCTGTTTTTT.

This clonotype was seen at least ten times. The genes are TRBV25-1 and TRBJ1-3; a possible D gene is TRBD1 (5 bases). In germline, CDR1 is MGHDK, CDR2 SYGVNS. V was pared by 3 bases and J by 8 bases, with 11 bases between. This CDR3 spans 13 amino acids. The CDR3, as DNA: TGTGCCAGCAGTGACGGACAAGGAGACACCATATATTTT. Protein: CASSDGQGDTIYF.

This clonotype has a count of ten or more. The rearrangement links TRBV7-2 to TRBJ2-3; D is possibly TRBD2 (6 bases). The length of the CDR3 is 13 residues. In germline, CDR1 is SGHTA, CDR2 FQGNSA. V was shortened by 5 bases and J by 6 bases, with 12 bases between the two germline ends. This CDR3 reads CASSRGGRDTQYF. Written as DNA, the CDR3 is TGTGCCAGCAGCCGAGGTGGGAGGGATACGCAGTATTTT.

This clonotype was found many times. The chain combines TRBV20-1 with TRBJ2-7; 9 positions match TRBD2. J gave up 5 bases and V 3 bases, and 11 bases lay outside the gene matches. CDR1 is DFQATT and CDR2 is SNEGSKA in the germline V gene (reference sequence). This CDR3 is built from 15 residues. CDR3 bases: TGCAGTGCTAGCGGCCGGCGGGAGGGCCGCAACGAGCAGTACTTC. Its translation is CSASGRREGRNEQYF.

This clonotype appeared a single time. A junction boundary mismatches the germline segment, possibly from a read error. This chain uses TRBV7-9 with TRBJ2-5, with D possibly matching TRBD2 (5 bases). The CDR3 length is 15 residues. CDR1 is SEHNR, CDR2 FQNEAQ, per germline (reference sequence). CDR3 in DNA: TGTGCCAGCAACTTAAGCGGCCAGCACCAAGAGACCCAGTACTTC. Residues: CASNLSGQHQETQYF.

In this sample, this clonotype turned up many times. The rearrangement joins TRBV24-1 to TRBJ1-1; perhaps TRBD1 as D (5 bases). The CDR3 has 12 residues. CDR1 is KGHDR, CDR2 SFDVKD, per germline. V lost 0 bases, J lost 11 bases, and 9 bases lay in between. The CDR3 loop reads CATSDLTGVAFF. The DNA of the CDR3 is TGTGCCACCAGTGATTTGACGGGGGTGGCTTTCTTT.

A word on this clonotype: One end of the junction is discordant with germline, which a read error may explain. V gene TRBV20-1 combines with J gene TRBJ1-2, with 10 bases lining up with TRBD1. Germline V gene lookup returns CDR1 DFQATT and CDR2 SNEGSKA (reference sequence). This CDR3 comprises 15 residues. The CDR3 region is CSPRGTGDGNYGYNF. The CDR3 DNA reads TGCAGCCCTCGGGGGACAGGGGATGGAAACTATGGCTACAACTTC.